This T cell receptor (beta chain) stems from a study of shared clonotypes between healthy human individuals. Here immunoSEQ multiplex PCR was the method, and the copy in TCRdb shows in-frame clones only, minus some. The sample lists roughly 2.2 million clones; 80% to 95% were seen once. The clonotype was recovered from a man younger than 30 in good health. Some clones in this sample may be carry-over from other donors' samples. The material sequenced was naive CD4+ T cells from PBMCs. Described subset: CD45RA+ positively selected.

As DNA, the CDR3 is TGTGCCAGCAGTGAACGACAGGGGGCTGGTCACACTGAAGCTTTCTTT. Translation gives CASSERQGAGHTEAFF. The rearrangement links TRBV6-1 to TRBJ1-1, with 10 bases that match TRBD1. V trimming: 2 bases; J trimming: 3 bases; junction bases outside the gene matches: 6. Germline V gene sequence: CDR1 MNHNS, CDR2 SASEGT. The CDR3 length is 16 residues.